A single TCR beta chain is shown here with its context. Antigen: not known. CDR3 length: 11 residues. Trimming pared 5 bases from V and 0 bases from J, leaving 2 bases between. Germline V gives CDR1 SGHAT, CDR2 FQNNGV. RNA extraction and reverse transcription yielded cDNA as sequencing template. Profiled with immunoSEQ multiplex PCR; TCRdb holds only in-frame clones, not every one. Of 200,000 to 250,000 clones detected, under 60% appear once; the ten largest clones hold 1.6%. This sample is part of a study of CD8+ T cells in alopecia areata. The treatment here: oral pan-JAK inhibitor, 5-10 mg twice daily. General observations from the study: Normal scalp showed lower clonality than lesional scalp, especially alopecia totalis/universalis.

The clonotype comes from a human donor with alopecia areata. The genes are TRBV11-2 and TRBJ2-7, with unresolved D. Here the sequenced sample was CD4+ T cells sorted from blood, taken at week 4, from a patient treated with tofacitinib. The CDR3 DNA sequence: TGTGCCAGCAGCGCCTCCTACGAGCAGTACTTC. This encodes CASSASYEQYF. Full variable domain (outside the CDR3, taken from reference TRBV11-2 and TRBJ2-7): EAGVAQSPRYKIIEKRQSVAFWCNPISGHATLYWYQQILGQGPKLLIQFQNNGVVDDSQLPKDRFSAERLKGVDSTLKIQPAKLEDSAVYLCASSASYEQYFGPGTRLTVT.